This entry lists 27 T cell receptor beta chains sequenced from one sample in a study of OX40 agonist ivuxolimab in advanced cancers. Clones were read by immunoSEQ multiplex PCR, and TCRdb kept only the in-frame ones, dropping some. Among about 79,000 clones, around 92% were seen once, and the ten largest hold 0.53%. The specimen was CD4+ or CD8+ T cells sorted from blood, collected in a trial of the OX40 agonist ivuxolimab. The receptors here all came from an adult with an advanced solid tumor such as melanoma, head and neck, liver or kidney cancer.

The J gene is TRBJ1-5, the V gene TRBV10-3, with no clear D. Trimming removed 6 bases from V and 3 bases from J, with 15 bases in between. The V gene's germline CDR1 is ENHRY and CDR2 SYGVKD. This CDR3 has 15 amino acids. The CDR3 coding sequence is TGTGCCATCAGCCTCGGACGGGAAAACAATCAGCCCCAGCATTTT. It codes for CAISLGRENNQPQHF.

The rearrangement links TRBV6-1 to TRBJ2-5; D call uncertain. CDR3 length: 14 amino acids. Germline values: CDR1 MNHNS, CDR2 SASEGT. V lost 2 bases to trimming and J lost 11 bases, with 18 bases between them. This CDR3 reads CASSERTASASQYF. For the CDR3, the DNA is TGTGCCAGCAGTGAACGGACGGCCTCGGCGTCACAGTACTTC.

The chain uses TRBV7-9 and TRBJ1-1; possibly TRBD1 for D (5 bases). The CDR3 extends over 16 amino acids. Per the germline V gene, CDR1 is SEHNR and CDR2 is FQNEAQ (reference sequence). V lost 5 bases and J 4 bases, leaving 20 bases between the germline ends. The CDR3: CASSRSQATQGTEAFF. CDR3 nucleotides: TGTGCCAGCAGCCGTTCACAGGCGACCCAGGGCACTGAAGCTTTCTTT.

This clone was counted between two and nine times. The rearrangement uses TRBV10-3 and TRBJ2-1; maybe TRBD1 (7 bases). The CDR3 consists of 17 residues. Germline V gene sequence: CDR1 ENHRY, CDR2 SYGVKD. V was shortened by 0 bases and J by 7 bases, with 19 bases between the two germline ends. This CDR3 reads CAISESKRQGGENEQFF. CDR3 nucleotide sequence: TGTGCCATCAGTGAGTCGAAGAGGCAGGGGGGAGAAAATGAGCAGTTCTTC.

This clone was counted a few times. An end of the junction does not agree with germline; a read error may underlie this. The CDR3 loop is CASSSLAGAVHEQYF. In DNA form, the CDR3 reads TGTGCTAGCAGCTCCCTTGCGGGAGCCGTCCACGAGCAGTACTTC. The chain couples TRBV7-7 to TRBJ2-7, with 7 bases aligning to TRBD2. The CDR3 contains 15 residues. CDR1 and CDR2 (germline): SSHAT, FNYEAQ (reference sequence).

The chain combines TRBV4-1 with TRBJ2-2; D might be TRBD2 (5 bases). Trimming removed 6 bases from V and 1 base from J, with 18 bases in between. The CDR3 consists of 17 residues. Per the germline V gene, CDR1 is MGHRA and CDR2 is YSYEKL. The CDR3 DNA reads TGCGCCAGCAGTACGGGCCTAGCACTGAAGAACACCGGGGAGCTGTTTTTT. It codes for CASSTGLALKNTGELFF.

The rearrangement links TRBV19 to TRBJ2-1; TRBD2 agrees at 9 bases. In germline, CDR1 is LNHDA, CDR2 SQIVND (reference sequence). The CDR3 contains 17 residues. With 10 bases clipped from V and 3 bases from J, the junction kept 16 bases outside the gene matches. The CDR3 loop reads CATRSGLAGSNYNEQFF. The DNA of the CDR3 is TGTGCCACCAGAAGCGGGCTAGCGGGATCGAACTACAATGAGCAGTTCTTC. Based on the CDR3 plus reference TRBV19 and TRBJ2-1, the full variable domain is DGGITQSPKYLFRKEGQNVTLSCEQNLNHDAMYWYRQDPGQGLRLIYYSQIVNDFQKGDIAEGYSVSREKKESFPLTVTSAQKNPTAFYLCATRSGLAGSNYNEQFFGPGTRLTVL.

This chain links TRBV19 with TRBJ2-4; TRBD2 matches at 8 bases. The CDR3 has 14 residues. Germline V gene sequence: CDR1 LNHDA, CDR2 SQIVND (reference sequence). J gave up 7 bases and V 5 bases, and 7 bases lay outside the gene matches. The CDR3 region is CASSSGGRTNIQYF. For the CDR3, the DNA is TGTGCCAGTAGTTCGGGCGGGAGGACTAACATTCAGTACTTC.

The rearrangement uses TRBV7-9 and TRBJ2-7; TRBD1 matches 8 bases. CDR3 size: 14 residues. Germline trimming cut 5 bases from V and 3 bases from J; bases unmatched to any gene: 6. Germline loops: CDR1 SEHNR, CDR2 FQNEAQ (reference sequence). The CDR3 protein is CASSGTGGFYEQYF. The CDR3 DNA reads as TGTGCCAGCAGCGGGACAGGCGGATTCTACGAGCAGTACTTC.

The chain has TRBV11-3 and TRBJ2-5; weak D call: TRBD2 (5 bases). Germline assignment: CDR1 SGHNT and CDR2 YENEEA. V dropped 3 bases and J dropped 4 bases, with 9 bases sitting between them. The CDR3 runs to 13 residues. Written as DNA, the CDR3 is TGTGCCAGCAGCTTGAGCGGTTCAGAGACCCAGTACTTC. Protein: CASSLSGSETQYF. Combining the CDR3 with reference TRBV11-3 and TRBJ2-5 gives the whole variable domain EAGVVQSPRYKIIEKKQPVAFWCNPISGHNTLYWYLQNLGQGPELLIRYENEEAVDDSQLPKDRFSAERLKGVDSTLKIQPAELGDSAVYLCASSLSGSETQYFGPGTRLLVL.

The CDR3, as DNA: TGTGCCAGCAGTGAGAGAGAACCCGGGGAGCTGTTTTTT. Its translation: CASSEREPGELFF. The J gene is TRBJ2-2, the V gene TRBV2; D ambiguous. The CDR3 loop spans 13 amino acids. Trimming took 3 bases from V and 6 from J, leaving 8 bases between them. Germline assignment: CDR1 SNHLY and CDR2 FYNNEI.

V usage is TRBV6-1 and J usage is TRBJ2-5; either TRBD1 or TRBD2 may supply D (5 bases each). Germline-derived CDR1 and CDR2 are MNHNS and SASEGT. The ends were cut back, 1 base at V and 3 bases at J, with 18 bases in the middle. The CDR3 totals 17 residues. This chain's CDR3 is CASSEGRIRGPKETQYF. CDR3 in DNA: TGTGCCAGCAGTGAAGGGAGGATCCGGGGCCCAAAAGAGACCCAGTACTTC.

The rearrangement links TRBV19 to TRBJ2-6; no firm D call. V was clipped by 10 bases and J by 3 bases, with 10 bases between them. Germline V gene sequence: CDR1 LNHDA, CDR2 SQIVND (reference sequence). This CDR3 comprises 13 residues. CDR3 loop: CATTLNGANVLTF. The CDR3 DNA reads TGTGCCACGACTTTGAATGGGGCCAACGTCCTGACTTTC.

The V call is TRBV7-2, the J call TRBJ2-1; D remains ambiguous. The CDR3 consists of 14 residues. Trimming took off 1 base at V and 5 bases at J, with 9 bases between the two ends. The germline V gene encodes CDR1 SGHTA and CDR2 FQGNSA. CDR3 loop: CASSLEPLNNEQFF. As DNA, the CDR3 is TGTGCCAGCAGCTTAGAGCCATTAAACAATGAGCAGTTCTTC.

This clone occurred once. The genes are TRBV6-5 and TRBJ2-7; no firm D call. CDR3 size: 11 residues. Germline V gene sequence: CDR1 MNHEY, CDR2 SVGAGI. V was clipped by 5 bases and J by 5 bases, with 7 bases between them. In DNA form, the CDR3 reads TGTGCCAGCAGTAGAGGACACGAGCAGTACTTC. This encodes CASSRGHEQYF.

In its sample, this clone was seen a few times. The chain recombines TRBV18 with TRBJ2-1; perhaps TRBD2 as D (6 bases). Germline V CDR1 and CDR2: KGHSH, LQKENI. Trimming left V 3 bases short and J 3 bases short, with 18 bases between. CDR3 size: 17 residues. CDR3 amino acids: CASSPAMAGNGYNEQFF. CDR3 nucleotide sequence: TGTGCCAGCTCACCCGCGATGGCGGGGAACGGCTACAATGAGCAGTTCTTC.

The chain combines TRBV10-3 with TRBJ2-2; D unresolved. The CDR3 runs 11 residues. The V gene's germline CDR1 is ENHRY and CDR2 SYGVKD. Trimming stripped 8 bases from V and 6 bases from J, with 7 bases between. CDR3 protein: CAILRSGELFF. CDR3 bases: TGTGCCATCCTCCGCTCCGGGGAGCTGTTTTTT.

The chain carries TRBV12-5 and TRBJ2-1, with no clear D. This CDR3 has 15 residues. Trimming shortened V by 1 base and J by 7 bases, and 14 bases separated the two germline ends. Germline values: CDR1 LGHNT, CDR2 FRNRAP. The CDR3 region is CASGLAFNPGNEQFF. The DNA for the CDR3 is TGTGCTAGTGGTTTGGCATTTAACCCTGGGAATGAGCAGTTCTTC.

The chain's CDR3 is CASNPTGQVYEQYF. In nucleotides, the CDR3 is TGTGCCAGCAACCCAACGGGACAGGTCTACGAGCAGTACTTC. J is TRBJ2-7 and V is TRBV6-5; 8 bases map to TRBD1. The CDR3 spans 14 residues. Trimming took 7 bases from V and 3 from J; bases not matched to a gene: 8. The germline gives CDR1 MNHEY, CDR2 SVGAGI.

Concerning this clone itself: Since the CDR3 does not end with the conserved phenylalanine or tryptophan, this likely comes from a read error. Because the CDR3's place on the DNA is in doubt, the DNA is left out and the CDR3 is given as listed by TCRdb. The chain links TRBV5-1 to TRBJ1-1; the table's D call TRBD1 went unverified against the DNA. Germline V gene data show CDR1 as SGHRS and CDR2 as YFSETQ. The CDR3 comprises 13 residues, both ends counted. CDR3 amino acids: CASSLEPGRQLRI.

This chain uses TRBV6-5 with TRBJ1-6; TRBD1 matches at 8 bases. The J segment lost 7 bases and the V segment lost 2 bases, leaving 7 bases of the junction unmatched. Germline CDR1 reads MNHEY; CDR2 reads SVGAGI. The length of the CDR3 is 16 residues. Here the CDR3 DNA reads TGTGCCAGCAGTTACCCGACAGGGGCCGGGAATTCACCCCTCCACTTT. This gives the protein CASSYPTGAGNSPLHF.

The chain links TRBV6-1 to TRBJ1-1; tentative D call: TRBD1 (5 bases). The CDR3 is 11 amino acids. From germline, CDR1 is MNHNS and CDR2 SASEGT. V shed 6 bases and J shed 3 bases, with 5 bases lying between them. This CDR3 is CASSRDTEAFF. As DNA, the CDR3 is TGTGCCAGCAGCAGGGACACTGAAGCTTTCTTT.

The genes are TRBV19 and TRBJ1-2; D is undetermined. Germline loops: CDR1 LNHDA, CDR2 SQIVND (reference sequence). V was trimmed by 6 bases and J by 2 bases, leaving 19 bases between them. There are 16 residues in the CDR3. The CDR3 DNA reads TGTGCCAGTAGAAGAGAGATTGCAGACTCAAACTATGGCTACACCTTC. The encoded protein is CASRREIADSNYGYTF.

The rearrangement uses TRBV19 and TRBJ2-3; maybe TRBD1 (6 bases). This CDR3 has 14 amino acids. Germline lookup yields CDR1 LNHDA and CDR2 SQIVND (reference sequence). The V end lost 2 bases, the J end lost 8 bases, and 14 bases lay between the germline ends. The CDR3 loop is CASSITGITGTQYF. DNA of the CDR3: TGTGCCAGTAGTATAACAGGGATAACGGGTACGCAGTATTTT.

The chain has TRBV9 and TRBJ2-3; 9 nucleotides line up with TRBD1. Germline-derived CDR1 and CDR2 are SGDLS and YYNGEE. The V gene end was trimmed by 3 bases and the J gene end by 4 bases; junction bases not matched to a gene: 18. The CDR3 spans 19 residues. This CDR3 reads CASSEGAGTGFSQADTQYF. In nucleotides, the CDR3 is TGTGCCAGCAGCGAGGGGGCCGGGACAGGGTTTTCACAGGCAGATACGCAGTATTTT. The whole variable domain, filled in from reference TRBV9 and TRBJ2-3, reads DSGVTQTPKHLITATGQRVTLRCSPRSGDLSVYWYQQSLDQGLQFLIQYYNGEERAKGNILERFSAQQFPDLHSELNLSSLELGDSALYFCASSEGAGTGFSQADTQYFGPGTRLTVL.

V is TRBV28 and J is TRBJ2-7; 11 positions agree with TRBD1. The CDR3 runs to 12 residues. V lost 8 bases to trimming and J lost 7 bases; unmatched junction nucleotides: 4. The V gene's germline CDR1 is MDHEN and CDR2 SYDVKM. The CDR3 sequence: CASGQGAREQYF. The CDR3, as DNA: TGTGCCAGCGGACAGGGGGCGAGAGAGCAGTACTTC.

The chain has TRBV5-8 and TRBJ1-1; TRBD1 might be the D (5 bases). Germline V gene sequence: CDR1 SGHTS, CDR2 YDEGEE. The CDR3 totals 16 residues. The V end lost 4 bases, the J end lost 4 bases, and 20 bases lay between the germline ends. The CDR3 loop reads CASSLPTVLFTTEAFF. In nucleotides, the CDR3 is TGTGCCAGCAGCCTGCCGACAGTACTTTTTACCACTGAAGCTTTCTTT.